These 28 T cell receptor beta chains came from one sample sequenced in a study of T cells in Graves' hyperthyroidism and ophthalmopathy. TCR beta CDR3 regions were amplified from RNA transcripts. During a first-round RT-PCR of the TCR CDR3, the HTBI primer set was used. TCRdb called the multiplex PCR reads again in MiXCR, with one record for every CDR3 protein. This sample has hundreds of thousands of distinct CDR3 sequences, with 35% to 40% found just once. The material sequenced was blood. These receptors were obtained from a man younger than 30 with Graves' hyperthyroidism.

A note on this clonotype: At one end, the junction sequence differs from germline, possibly due to a read error. The chain joins TRBV5-4 to TRBJ2-7; TRBD1 matches 8 bases. This CDR3 region has 14 residues. The germline CDR1 and CDR2 sequences are SGHNT and YYREEE (reference sequence). CDR3 bases: TGTGCCAGCAGCCGGACACGGACAGGGAGTCCCCAGCTCTTC. This gives the protein CASSRTRTGSPQLF.

The sample holds one count of this clonotype. V is TRBV2 and J is TRBJ1-2; D may be TRBD1 (5 bases). This CDR3 is 13 amino acids long. The germline V and J ends were trimmed by 1 base and 6 bases, with 9 bases remaining between them. Looked up from germline, CDR1 is SNHLY and CDR2 is FYNNEI. CDR3 DNA sequence: TGTGCCAGCAGTGAAGGGGGCTGGGATGGCTACACCTTC. It codes for CASSEGGWDGYTF. The whole variable domain, filled in from reference TRBV2 and TRBJ1-2, reads EPEVTQTPSHQVTQMGQEVILRCVPISNHLYFYWYRQILGQKVEFLVSFYNNEISEKSEIFDDQFSVERPDGSNFTLKIRSTKLEDSAMYFCASSEGGWDGYTFGSGTRLTVV.

As for this clonotype: A read error may be the cause here, since a much bigger clone is one base away. Here the CDR3 reads CATSSTGANQPQHF. In nucleotides, the CDR3 is TGTGCCACCAGTTCGACAGGGGCTAATCAGCCCCAGCATTTT. The J gene is TRBJ1-5, the V gene TRBV24-1; TRBD1 agrees at 8 bases. The junction had 4 bases not matched to a gene; V was cut back by 6 bases and J by 4 bases. The CDR3 sequence is 14 residues long. Germline CDR1 and CDR2: KGHDR and SFDVKD.

The V call is TRBV6-5, the J call TRBJ1-5; 11 nucleotides line up with TRBD1. CDR3 length equals 15 residues. V lost 5 bases, J lost 6 bases, and 6 bases stayed unmatched. Germline lookup yields CDR1 MNHEY and CDR2 SVGAGI. CDR3 amino acids: CASSRTGGSSQPQHF. Here the CDR3 DNA reads TGTGCCAGCAGTCGGACAGGGGGCTCAAGTCAGCCCCAGCATTTT.

This clonotype was found many times. One junction end does not reproduce the germline sequence, and a read error may be involved. The rearrangement uses TRBV5-1 and TRBJ1-5; D may be TRBD1 (5 bases). This CDR3 spans 14 amino acids. CDR1 and CDR2 from the germline V gene are SGHRS and YFSETQ. CDR3 amino acids: CASSPGTGNQPQHF. The DNA for the CDR3 is TGTGCCAGCAGTCCTGGGACGGGGAATCAGCCCCAGCATTTT.

This clonotype was seen repeatedly, ten times or more. This chain links TRBV7-2 with TRBJ1-6; TRBD1 agrees at 8 bases. J lost 7 bases, V lost 5 bases, and 4 bases had no gene match. The CDR3 runs to 14 residues. CDR1 and CDR2 from the germline V gene are SGHTA and FQGNSA. CDR3 in amino acids: CASSTGGWNSPLHF. In nucleotides, the CDR3 is TGTGCCAGCAGCACAGGGGGTTGGAATTCACCCCTCCACTTT.

Ten or more counts support this clonotype. V usage is TRBV10-3 and J usage is TRBJ1-1; a possible D gene is TRBD1 (5 bases). The length of the CDR3 is 17 residues. CDR1 is ENHRY and CDR2 is SYGVKD in the germline V gene. The V end was cut by 0 bases, the J end by 4 bases, with 18 bases between. The CDR3 loop is CAISESGQGVMGTEAFF. The CDR3 nucleotides read TGTGCCATCAGTGAGTCGGGGCAGGGCGTGATGGGCACTGAAGCTTTCTTT.

The gene calls are TRBV29-1 and TRBJ2-1, with no clear D. V was pared by 3 bases and J by 4 bases, with 7 bases between. CDR1 and CDR2 (germline): SQVTM, ANQGSEA. The CDR3 is made up of 12 amino acids. This CDR3 is CSVEYRYNEQFF. CDR3 DNA: TGCAGCGTTGAGTACCGTTACAATGAGCAGTTCTTC.

The chain joins TRBV11-1 to TRBJ2-7; possibly TRBD2 for D (5 bases). Germline CDR1 is SGHAT and CDR2 is FQDESV (reference sequence). The V end lost 4 bases, the J end lost 0 bases, and 19 bases lay between the germline ends. The CDR3 loop spans 17 amino acids. The CDR3 nucleotides are TGTGCCAGCAGCTCCTACCCCGCGGGCTCAAGCTCCTACGAGCAGTACTTC. Translation: CASSSYPAGSSSYEQYF.

The chain links TRBV7-2 to TRBJ2-7; 9 nucleotides match TRBD2. This CDR3 region has 14 residues. The V gene end was trimmed by 5 bases and the J gene end by 5 bases; junction bases not matched to a gene: 7. CDR1 is SGHTA, CDR2 FQGNSA, per germline. CDR3 DNA: TGTGCCAGCAGCCTTAGCGGGAGTCTCGACGAGCAGTACTTC. Its protein is CASSLSGSLDEQYF. The entire variable domain, with the rest obtained from reference TRBV7-2 and TRBJ2-7, is as follows: GAGVSQSPSNKVTEKGKDVELRCDPISGHTALYWYRQSLGQGLEFLIYFQGNSAPDKSGLPSDRFSAERTGGSVSTLTIQRTQQEDSAVYLCASSLSGSLDEQYFGPGTRLTVT.

The V call is TRBV9, the J call TRBJ1-4; possibly TRBD1 for D (6 bases). The V gene's germline CDR1 is SGDLS and CDR2 YYNGEE. CDR3 length: 15 residues. The V gene lost 0 bases and the J gene lost 7 bases, with 13 bases spanning the gap. The CDR3 sequence is CASSVAGGLGEKLFF. CDR3 DNA sequence: TGTGCCAGCAGCGTAGCGGGGGGGCTGGGTGAAAAACTGTTTTTT.

This clonotype was seen a few times. The chain joins TRBV19 to TRBJ1-1; maybe TRBD1 (6 bases). This CDR3 has 15 residues. V lost 5 bases and J 4 bases, leaving 17 bases between the germline ends. Looked up from germline, CDR1 is LNHDA and CDR2 is SQIVND (reference sequence). CDR3 residues: CASSQEQGFSTEAFF. As DNA, the CDR3 is TGTGCCAGTAGTCAAGAACAGGGTTTCAGCACTGAAGCTTTCTTT.

This clonotype was observed many times. This chain joins TRBV7-2 and TRBJ1-1; D unresolved. The germline V and J ends were trimmed by 1 base and 7 bases, with 7 bases remaining between them. This CDR3 comprises 12 residues. CDR1 and CDR2 from the germline V gene are SGHTA and FQGNSA. CDR3 protein: CASSLGRGEAFF. CDR3 nucleotide sequence: TGTGCCAGCAGCTTAGGGCGGGGTGAAGCTTTCTTT.

V and J are TRBV11-1 and TRBJ2-5; 12 bases map to TRBD2. Germline values: CDR1 SGHAT, CDR2 FQDESV (reference sequence). CDR3 length: 18 residues. V gave up 4 bases and J gave up 2 bases; unmatched junction bases: 11. CDR3 protein: CASSYGARTSGEQETQYF. In DNA form, the CDR3 reads TGTGCCAGCAGCTACGGGGCTCGGACTAGCGGGGAGCAAGAGACCCAGTACTTC.

This chain uses TRBV25-1 with TRBJ2-2, with D possibly TRBD2 on 5 matching bases. CDR1 is MGHDK, CDR2 SYGVNS, per germline. This CDR3 region has 13 residues. Trimming removed 10 bases from V and 2 bases from J, with 11 bases in between. CDR3: CATSSHNTGELFF. CDR3 nucleotide sequence: TGTGCCACTAGCAGCCACAACACCGGGGAGCTGTTTTTT.

This clonotype has at least ten counts. The chain joins TRBV5-1 to TRBJ1-5; D remains ambiguous. The CDR3 runs to 14 residues. Germline values: CDR1 SGHRS, CDR2 YFSETQ. Between the trimmed V and J ends, which lost 0 bases and 3 bases, there was a span of 7 bases. CDR3 nucleotide sequence: TGCGCCAGCAGCTTGGGCGGACTCAATCAGCCCCAGCATTTT. This gives the protein CASSLGGLNQPQHF.

The CDR3 region has the DNA TGTGCCAGCAGCTTGGAAGGGGTGGACTCTGGAAACACCATATATTTT. It is translated as CASSLEGVDSGNTIYF. The chain employs TRBV7-3 and TRBJ1-3; possible D gene TRBD1, 5 bases. This CDR3 contains 16 residues. V lost 3 bases, J lost 0 bases, and 12 bases lay in between. Germline V CDR1 and CDR2: SGHTA, FQGTGA.

This sequence joins TRBV10-1 and TRBJ2-7, with D uncertain. V lost 3 bases, J lost 2 bases, and 11 bases lay in between. This CDR3 contains 14 residues. Germline CDR1 WNHNN, CDR2 SYGVQD (reference sequence). The CDR3 DNA sequence: TGCGCCAGCAGTGACGCGACTTACCCCTACGAGCAGTACTTC. This gives the protein CASSDATYPYEQYF.

This clonotype came up many times. V gene TRBV6-6 combines with J gene TRBJ1-1, with D possibly TRBD1 on 5 matching bases. Trimming stripped 6 bases from V and 2 bases from J, with 10 bases between. The CDR3 runs to 13 residues. CDR1 and CDR2 (germline): MNHNY, SVGAGI (reference sequence). Written as DNA, the CDR3 is TGTGCCAGCAGAAAGACAGTTAACACTGAAGCTTTCTTT. Its translation is CASRKTVNTEAFF.

This clonotype has a count of ten or more. The chain employs TRBV29-1 and TRBJ1-2; D may be TRBD1 (5 bases). The V gene lost 0 bases and the J gene lost 4 bases, with 12 bases spanning the gap. CDR3 length equals 14 residues. CDR1 is SQVTM and CDR2 is ANQGSEA in the germline V gene. The DNA for the CDR3 is TGCAGCGTTGAAGAGGGGCGGACCGTCTATGGCTACACCTTC. Its protein product is CSVEEGRTVYGYTF.

This clonotype was observed a few times. The V and J genes are TRBV19 and TRBJ1-6; D gene unclear. The CDR3 has 13 residues. The V and J ends lost 4 bases and 3 bases respectively, with 4 bases between them. Germline V lookup: CDR1 LNHDA, CDR2 SQIVND (reference sequence). The CDR3 sequence: CASSNFYNSPLHF. The CDR3 region has the DNA TGTGCCAGTAGTAACTTCTATAATTCACCCCTCCACTTT.

The chain uses TRBV5-6 and TRBJ2-5, with D unclear. V was shortened by 0 bases and J by 3 bases, with 15 bases between the two germline ends. The CDR3 loop spans 16 amino acids. CDR1 and CDR2 from the germline V gene are SGHDT and YYEEEE. CDR3 loop: CASSLGVSRLEETQYF. CDR3 DNA: TGTGCCAGCAGCTTGGGAGTTTCTCGACTGGAAGAGACCCAGTACTTC.

This clonotype was recorded many times. The rearrangement links TRBV6-1 to TRBJ1-5; D gene uncertain. The CDR3 runs to 11 residues. Per germline, CDR1 MNHNS and CDR2 SASEGT. The V end lost 6 bases, the J end lost 7 bases, and 7 bases lay between the germline ends. The CDR3: CASSWGQPQHF. CDR3 nucleotide sequence: TGTGCCAGCAGCTGGGGACAGCCCCAGCATTTT.

This clonotype has ten or more counts. V usage is TRBV18 and J usage is TRBJ1-2; 9 bases match TRBD1. The V and J ends lost 2 bases and 7 bases, in that order; junction bases with no gene match: 5. Germline V gene sequence: CDR1 KGHSH, CDR2 LQKENI. The CDR3 loop spans 14 amino acids. CDR3 sequence: CASSPGDRDGGYTF. The CDR3 DNA follows: TGTGCCAGCTCACCAGGGGACAGGGACGGTGGCTACACCTTC.

This clonotype was detected only a few times. The chain carries TRBV2 and TRBJ1-4; TRBD1 matches at 7 bases. The V gene's germline CDR1 is SNHLY and CDR2 FYNNEI. This CDR3 has 16 amino acids. The V segment lost 8 bases and the J segment 4 bases; nucleotides outside the gene matches: 13. CDR3 region: CASQFTSGTVNEKLFF. For the CDR3, the DNA is TGTGCCAGCCAGTTCACAAGCGGGACAGTTAATGAAAAACTGTTTTTT.

The table lists this clonotype with many counts. The chain has TRBV7-9 and TRBJ2-7; D is possibly TRBD1 or TRBD2 (6 bases each). In germline, CDR1 is SEHNR, CDR2 FQNEAQ (reference sequence). This CDR3 contains 14 residues. The V gene lost 5 bases and the J gene lost 2 bases, with 13 bases spanning the gap. The CDR3 is CASSAVGGTYEQYF. In nucleotides, the CDR3 is TGTGCCAGCAGCGCGGTGGGGGGCACCTACGAGCAGTACTTC. Full variable domain (remainder filled in from reference TRBV7-9 and TRBJ2-7): DTGVSQNPRHKITKRGQNVTFRCDPISEHNRLYWYRQTLGQGPEFLTYFQNEAQLEKSRLLSDRFSAERPKGSFSTLEIQRTEQGDSAMYLCASSAVGGTYEQYFGPGTRLTVT.

The chain recombines TRBV15 with TRBJ1-1, with D maybe TRBD1 (5 bases). This CDR3 is built from 14 residues. Germline CDR1 reads LNHNV; CDR2 reads YYDKDF (reference sequence). The V gene lost 3 bases and the J gene lost 5 bases, with 13 bases spanning the gap. The CDR3 coding sequence is TGTGCCACCAGCAGCTCCGGGACCGAGACTGAAGCTTTCTTT. It translates to CATSSSGTETEAFF.

This clonotype was seen many times. The V call is TRBV2, the J call TRBJ1-4; D unclear. The CDR3 consists of 14 residues. The V end lost 4 bases, the J end lost 3 bases, and 9 bases lay between the germline ends. Germline CDR1 is SNHLY and CDR2 is FYNNEI. The CDR3 DNA reads TGTGCCAGCAGTGTCTGGAGATCTAATGAAAAACTGTTTTTT. It specifies CASSVWRSNEKLFF.